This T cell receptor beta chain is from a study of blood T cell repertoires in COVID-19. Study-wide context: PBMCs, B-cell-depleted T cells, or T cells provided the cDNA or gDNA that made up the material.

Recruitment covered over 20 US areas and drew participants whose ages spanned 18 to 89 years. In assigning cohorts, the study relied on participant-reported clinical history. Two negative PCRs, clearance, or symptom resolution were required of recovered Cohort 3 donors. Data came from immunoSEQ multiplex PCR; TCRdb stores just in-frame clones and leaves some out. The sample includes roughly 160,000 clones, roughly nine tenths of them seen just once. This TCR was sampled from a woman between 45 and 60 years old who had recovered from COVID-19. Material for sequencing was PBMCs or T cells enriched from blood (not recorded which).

The CDR3 loop is CASGADYGYTF. CDR3 DNA sequence: TGCGCCAGCGGGGCAGACTATGGCTACACCTTC. V and J are TRBV10-2 and TRBJ1-2; perhaps TRBD1 as D (5 bases). There are 11 residues in the CDR3. V lost 8 bases and J 3 bases, leaving 7 bases between the germline ends. Germline V CDR1 and CDR2: WSHSY, SAAADI.